These T cell receptor beta chains were read from a single sample in a study of T-cell memory formation after mild COVID-19. TCRdb independently ran MiXCR on the 5' RACE reads; one entry per CDR3 protein. This table holds approximately 560,000 distinct CDR3 sequences, 17% found once. The sequenced sample consisted of PBMCs or a T cell subset sorted from them (not recorded which). Every receptor here comes from an adult woman who had mild COVID-19 (a few samples of this study predate the infection). Cell type and time point are not known. The CDR3 runs from the conserved cysteine through the conserved F or W. D genes are given only for firm matches. Only part of the rows carry a size: once, few, many, or a class if the clone is expanded.

TRBD2	few	TRBJ2-1	TRBV4-2	TGTGCCAGCAGCCAGCAGAAGGTTCGACTAGCGGGAGGGCCCGCCTCCTACAATGAGCAGTTCTTC	CASSQQKVRLAGGPASYNEQFF
NA	NA	TRBJ2-3	TRBV19	TGTGCCAGTACCCCCCCCGGGGGCCGGAAAGATACGCAGTATTTT	CASTPPGGRKDTQYF
NA	NA	TRBJ2-1	TRBV4-3	TGCGCCAGCAGCCAAGATCTCCGGGTGGCGGGACCCCAGTTCTTC	CASSQDLRVAGPQFF
NA	NA	TRBJ1-5	TRBV4-1	TGCGCCAGCAGCCAGGTCTATCCCCCGCGGGCAGGGAATCAGCCCCAGCATTTT	CASSQVYPPRAGNQPQHF
TRBD2	few	TRBJ2-1	TRBV29-1	TGCAGCGTTGCTAGCGGGGCTTACAATGAGCAGTTCTTC	CSVASGAYNEQFF
TRBD1	many	TRBJ2-7	TRBV25-1	TGTGCCAGCAGTCGTGACAGGGCTGAAGAGCAGTACTTC	CASSRDRAEEQYF
NA	few	TRBJ1-1	TRBV29-1	TGCAGCGTTGACGATGGGTACACTGAAGCTTTCTTT	CSVDDGYTEAFF
NA	NA	TRBJ2-2	TRBV12-5	TGTGCTAGTGGTTTGGGGAGGGGGGGCGACCCGAACACCGGGGAGCTGTTTTTT	CASGLGRGGDPNTGELFF
NA	NA	TRBJ2-1	TRBV21-1	TGTGCCAGCAGCAAAGTTCAAGAGTCCTACAATGAGCAGTTCTTC	CASSKVQESYNEQFF
NA	few	TRBJ1-2	TRBV15	TGTGCCACCAGCAGCCTGGTAGGCAGGGCGAACTATGGCTACACCTTC	CATSSLVGRANYGYTF
NA	once	TRBJ1-2	TRBV10-2	TGCGCCAGCAGGGCAGGGGCCAAAGCTAATGGCTACACCTTC	CASRAGAKANGYTF
NA	NA	TRBJ2-2	TRBV4-1	TGCGCCAGCAGCCAAGACCATGGGGGGTCTAACACCGGGGAGCTGTTTTTT	CASSQDHGGSNTGELFF
NA	NA	TRBJ2-2	TRBV11-2	TGTGCCAGCAGCCCAGGGGACCCCGGGGAGCTGTTTTTT	CASSPGDPGELFF